Each of the 20 T cell receptor beta chains below was sequenced from the same sample in a study of T cells expressing NK-cell markers. TCRdb reprocessed the 5' RACE reads, with one entry per CDR3 protein and no DNA. Its listing shows fewer than 300,000 distinct CDR3 sequences. Sequencing was done on a sample of blood T cells: a sorted CD56 or NKG2C T cell subset, CD4+ or CD8+ T cells, or bulk PBMC T cells (not recorded which). The receptor set was obtained from a woman between 18 and 75 years old in good health.

The chain recombines TRBV29-1 with TRBJ2-1; TCRdb lists TRBD2, though no DNA is available to test this call. The CDR3 contains 16 residues. Germline CDR1 reads SQVTM; CDR2 reads ANQGSEA. The CDR3 sequence is CSVGTSGSGSYNEQFF.

This chain joins TRBV3-1 and TRBJ2-3; TCRdb indicates TRBD1, and absent DNA this call remains unverified. The germline V gene has CDR1 LGHDT and CDR2 YNNKEL (reference sequence). CDR3 length: 15 residues. The CDR3 protein is CASSRRQGASDTQYF.

The chain uses TRBV4-3 and TRBJ1-1. This CDR3 has 15 residues. Germline CDR1 LGHNA, CDR2 YSLEER. The CDR3 here is CASSQEDGVGAEAFF.

J is TRBJ2-3 and V is TRBV6-5; TCRdb proposes TRBD2, but this gene call is untestable without DNA. Germline V gene lookup returns CDR1 MNHEY and CDR2 SVGAGI. The CDR3 totals 16 residues. This CDR3 reads CASSYGGGSRQDTQYF.

The rearrangement uses TRBV20-1 and TRBJ2-7; with no DNA, the TCRdb D assignment of TRBD1 cannot be verified. Germline CDR1 and CDR2: DFQATT and SNEGSKA (reference sequence). The CDR3 is made up of 12 amino acids. The CDR3 is CSASSQGNEQYF.

The rearrangement joins TRBV20-1 to TRBJ2-7; TCRdb returns TRBD1, unconfirmable since there is no DNA. CDR1 is DFQATT, CDR2 SNEGSKA, per germline (reference sequence). The CDR3 runs 14 residues. The CDR3 protein is CSASWRTGSYEQYF.

The V call is TRBV28, the J call TRBJ2-2; as DNA is missing, the TRBD2 call by TCRdb cannot be tested. The CDR3 contains 17 residues. Germline CDR1 and CDR2: MDHEN and SYDVKM. This CDR3 reads CASLQKSGSVFTGELFF.

The chain couples TRBV20-1 to TRBJ1-5. Germline V gene lookup returns CDR1 DFQATT and CDR2 SNEGSKA (reference sequence). CDR3 length: 13 amino acids. This chain's CDR3 is CSARSGGNQPQHF.

The V gene is TRBV18, the J gene TRBJ2-2; as DNA is missing, the TRBD2 call by TCRdb cannot be tested. Germline CDR1 reads KGHSH; CDR2 reads LQKENI. This CDR3 has 15 amino acids. CDR3 region: CASSPPSGTTGELFF.

The V call is TRBV4-3, the J call TRBJ2-1; the TCRdb call, TRBD2, lacks DNA for checking. The CDR3 extends over 17 amino acids. Germline V CDR1 and CDR2: LGHNA, YSLEER. This CDR3 is CASSHRWYRASYNEQFF.

CDR3 region: CASSLPSTRHNEQFF. The chain employs TRBV12-3 or TRBV12-4 and TRBJ2-1; without DNA, the TCRdb call of TRBD2 cannot be checked. The CDR3 spans 15 residues.

The rearrangement joins TRBV29-1 to TRBJ2-1; the TCRdb call, TRBD2, lacks DNA for checking. Germline loops: CDR1 SQVTM, CDR2 ANQGSEA. The CDR3 extends over 13 amino acids. CDR3 sequence reads: CSAGGRAGNEQFF.

The rearrangement uses TRBV4-1 and TRBJ2-3; the TRBD1 assignment by TCRdb is unverifiable without DNA. Germline CDR1 reads MGHRA; CDR2 reads YSYEKL. CDR3 size: 15 residues. The CDR3 is CASSQENHPGDTQYF.

The chain has TRBV28 and TRBJ1-5; absent DNA, TCRdb's TRBD1 call cannot be checked. There are 14 residues in the CDR3. Looked up from germline, CDR1 is MDHEN and CDR2 is SYDVKM. The CDR3 spells CASSLSGANQPQHF. The entire variable domain, with the rest obtained from reference TRBV28 and TRBJ1-5, is as follows: DVKVTQSSRYLVKRTGEKVFLECVQDMDHENMFWYRQDPGLGLRLIYFSYDVKMKEKGDIPEGYSVSREKKERFSLILESASTNQTSMYLCASSLSGANQPQHFGDGTRLSIL.

V gene TRBV7-8 combines with J gene TRBJ2-7. From germline, CDR1 is SGHVS and CDR2 FQNEAQ. The CDR3 has 14 amino acids. CDR3 loop: CASSLGGTSYEQYF.

The J gene is TRBJ1-3, the V gene TRBV20-1; the TCRdb D gene call, TRBD1, has no DNA to confirm it. Germline V gives CDR1 DFQATT, CDR2 SNEGSKA (reference sequence). CDR3 length: 14 residues. The CDR3 reads CSAADRGVGNTIYF.

The V and J genes are TRBV7-3 and TRBJ2-3; TCRdb lists TRBD1, though no DNA is available to test this call. From germline, CDR1 is SGHTA and CDR2 FQGTGA. CDR3 length: 14 amino acids. CDR3 residues: CVSSRGRSPDTQYF.

The V gene is TRBV12-3 or TRBV12-4, the J gene TRBJ2-6. CDR3 length equals 13 residues. This CDR3 is CASSLGLLPKLTF.

The chain has TRBV11-2 and TRBJ2-5; with no DNA, the TCRdb D assignment of TRBD1 cannot be verified. Looked up from germline, CDR1 is SGHAT and CDR2 is FQNNGV. CDR3 length: 18 amino acids. CDR3 protein: CASSFGFTIPPRQETQYF.

This chain joins TRBV27 and TRBJ2-4; with no DNA, the TCRdb D assignment of TRBD1 cannot be verified. Germline V gene sequence: CDR1 MNHEY, CDR2 SMNVEV (reference sequence). This CDR3 is built from 13 residues. CDR3 amino acids: CASSRPGGNIQYF.